The TCR beta chain described here comes from a study of T cell responses to AZD1222 COVID-19 vaccine. CDR1 and CDR2 from the germline V gene are MNHEY and SVGEGT. V was pared by 4 bases and J by 0 bases, with 9 bases between. This CDR3 spans 14 amino acids. The data were produced by immunoSEQ multiplex PCR, yet TCRdb's version contains in-frame clones alone and is incomplete. The table lists tens of thousands of clones, approximately 86% of them singletons. This chain links TRBV6-2 or TRBV6-3 with TRBJ1-1, with a tentative D call TRBD1 (6 bases). This specimen consisted of peripheral blood, obtained on day 0 of AZD1222 vaccination. The sequence was collected from an adult in good health. DNA of the CDR3: TGTGCCAGCAGTTGGACAGCCATGAACACTGAAGCTTTCTTT. Translating it yields CASSWTAMNTEAFF.